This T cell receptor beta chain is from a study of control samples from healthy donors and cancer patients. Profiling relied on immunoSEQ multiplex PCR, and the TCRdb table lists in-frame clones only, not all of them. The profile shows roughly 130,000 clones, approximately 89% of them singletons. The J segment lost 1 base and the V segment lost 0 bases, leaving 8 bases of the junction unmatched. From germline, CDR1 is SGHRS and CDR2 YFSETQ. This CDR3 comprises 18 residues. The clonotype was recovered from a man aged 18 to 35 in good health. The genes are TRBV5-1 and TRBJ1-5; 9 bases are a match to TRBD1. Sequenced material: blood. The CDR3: CASSLDRGRIKSNQPQHF. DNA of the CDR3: TGCGCCAGCAGCTTGGACAGGGGGCGGATTAAAAGCAATCAGCCCCAGCATTTT.